By frequency in the sample, the clone carrying this T cell receptor beta chain is medium-sized. The antigen remains unidentified. Germline V CDR1 and CDR2: MNHEY, SVGEGT. The CDR3 spans 12 residues. Trimming left V 6 bases short and J 9 bases short, with 12 bases between. Sequencing used immunoSEQ v3. Assay: immunoSEQ multiplex PCR; the TCRdb copy retains only in-frame clones and omits some. Among some 6,300 clones listed, 55% to 75% were seen once. The entry originates in a study of TIL therapy for anti-PD-1-resistant metastatic lung cancer. The study, taken as a whole, reports: Many TIL product clones were absent from baseline tumor, suggesting clonal contraction.

As for time point: pre-treatment sample, taken before nivolumab and TIL therapy. Tumor tissue came from excised metastases, mostly pleural nodules or supraclavicular lymph nodes. Enrollment ran from 2017 to early 2020. The sequence was obtained from a person aged 25 to 80 with non-small cell lung cancer. The specimen comprised tumor tissue, sampled at baseline. The rearrangement joins TRBV6-2 or TRBV6-3 to TRBJ1-5; a possible D gene is TRBD1 (5 bases). The CDR3 sequence: CASSGQGGPQHF. The CDR3 DNA reads as TGTGCCAGCAGCGGGCAGGGAGGGCCCCAGCATTTT.